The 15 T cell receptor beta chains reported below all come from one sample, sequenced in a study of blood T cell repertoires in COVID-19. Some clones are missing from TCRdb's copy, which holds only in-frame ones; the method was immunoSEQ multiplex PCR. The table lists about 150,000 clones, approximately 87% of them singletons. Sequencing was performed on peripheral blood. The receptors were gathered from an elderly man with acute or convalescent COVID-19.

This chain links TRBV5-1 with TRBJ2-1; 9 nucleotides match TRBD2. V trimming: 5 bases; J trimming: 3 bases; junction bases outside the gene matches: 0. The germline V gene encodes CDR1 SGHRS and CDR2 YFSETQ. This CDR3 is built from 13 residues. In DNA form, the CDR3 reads TGCGCCAGCAGGACTAGCGGCTACAATGAGCAGTTCTTC. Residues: CASRTSGYNEQFF.

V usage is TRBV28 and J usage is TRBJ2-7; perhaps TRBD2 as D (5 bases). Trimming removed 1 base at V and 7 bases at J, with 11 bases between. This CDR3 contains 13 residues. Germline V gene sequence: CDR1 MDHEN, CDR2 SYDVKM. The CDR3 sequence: CASSLFAAGEQYF. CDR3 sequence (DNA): TGTGCCAGCAGTTTATTTGCGGCGGGTGAGCAGTACTTC.

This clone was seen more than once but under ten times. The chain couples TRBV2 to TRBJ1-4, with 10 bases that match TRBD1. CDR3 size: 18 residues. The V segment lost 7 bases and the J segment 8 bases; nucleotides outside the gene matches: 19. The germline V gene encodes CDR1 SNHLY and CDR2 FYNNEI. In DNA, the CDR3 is TGTGCCAGCAACGGCCGGGACAGGGGCACCCGGGGGGGCGAAAAACTGTTTTTT. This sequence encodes CASNGRDRGTRGGEKLFF.

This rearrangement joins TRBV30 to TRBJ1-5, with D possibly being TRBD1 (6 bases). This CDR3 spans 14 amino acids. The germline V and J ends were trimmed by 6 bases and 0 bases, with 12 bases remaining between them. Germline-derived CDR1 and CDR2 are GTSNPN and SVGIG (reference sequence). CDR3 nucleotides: TGTGCCTGCACTACAGGGACTAGCAATCAGCCCCAGCATTTT. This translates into CACTTGTSNQPQHF.

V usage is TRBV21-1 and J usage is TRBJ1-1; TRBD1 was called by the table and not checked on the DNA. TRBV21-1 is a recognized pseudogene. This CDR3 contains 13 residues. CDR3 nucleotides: TGTGCCAGCAGCCGACATTGGAACACTGAAGCTTTCTTT. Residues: CASSRHWNTEAFF.

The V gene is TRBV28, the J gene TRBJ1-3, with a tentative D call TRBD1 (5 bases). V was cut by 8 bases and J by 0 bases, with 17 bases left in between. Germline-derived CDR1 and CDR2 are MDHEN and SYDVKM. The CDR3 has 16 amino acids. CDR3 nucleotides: TGTGCCAGCTCGATTAGGGGCAGGATCTCTGGAAACACCATATATTTT. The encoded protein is CASSIRGRISGNTIYF.

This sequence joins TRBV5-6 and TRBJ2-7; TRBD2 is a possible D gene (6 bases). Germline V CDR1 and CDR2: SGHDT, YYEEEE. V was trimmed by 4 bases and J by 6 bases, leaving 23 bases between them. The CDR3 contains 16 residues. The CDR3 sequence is CASSPGVGFLRGEQYF. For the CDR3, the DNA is TGTGCCAGCAGCCCGGGGGTCGGGTTCTTGCGCGGCGAGCAGTACTTC.

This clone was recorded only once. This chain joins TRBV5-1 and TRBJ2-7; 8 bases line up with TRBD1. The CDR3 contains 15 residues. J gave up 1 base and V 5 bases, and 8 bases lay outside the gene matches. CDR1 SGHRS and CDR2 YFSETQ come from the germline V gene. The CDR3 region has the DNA TGCGCCAGCAGATCACCGGGACAGGCTTCCTACGAGCAGTACTTC. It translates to CASRSPGQASYEQYF.

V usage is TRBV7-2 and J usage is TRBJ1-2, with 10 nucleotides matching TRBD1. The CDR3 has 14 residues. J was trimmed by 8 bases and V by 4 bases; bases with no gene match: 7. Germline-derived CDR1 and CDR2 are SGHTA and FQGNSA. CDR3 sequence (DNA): TGTGCCAGCAGCTCCCGGGACAGGGGTCGCGGCTACACCTTC. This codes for CASSSRDRGRGYTF. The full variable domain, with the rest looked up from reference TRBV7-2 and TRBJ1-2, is GAGVSQSPSNKVTEKGKDVELRCDPISGHTALYWYRQSLGQGLEFLIYFQGNSAPDKSGLPSDRFSAERTGGSVSTLTIQRTQQEDSAVYLCASSSRDRGRGYTFGSGTRLTVV.

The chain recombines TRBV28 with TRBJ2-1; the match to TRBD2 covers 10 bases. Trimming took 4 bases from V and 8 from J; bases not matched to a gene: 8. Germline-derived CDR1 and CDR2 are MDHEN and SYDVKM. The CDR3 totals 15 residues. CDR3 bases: TGTGCCAGCAGTTCGTCAAGCGGGGGGGCTTATGAGCAGTTCTTC. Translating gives CASSSSSGGAYEQFF.

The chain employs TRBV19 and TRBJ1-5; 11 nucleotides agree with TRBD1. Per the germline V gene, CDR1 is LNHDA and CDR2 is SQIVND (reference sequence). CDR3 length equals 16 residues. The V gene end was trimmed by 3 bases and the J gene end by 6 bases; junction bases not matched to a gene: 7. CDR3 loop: CASSISGTGGLQPQHF. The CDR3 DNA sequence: TGTGCCAGTAGTATCTCCGGGACAGGGGGACTTCAGCCCCAGCATTTT.

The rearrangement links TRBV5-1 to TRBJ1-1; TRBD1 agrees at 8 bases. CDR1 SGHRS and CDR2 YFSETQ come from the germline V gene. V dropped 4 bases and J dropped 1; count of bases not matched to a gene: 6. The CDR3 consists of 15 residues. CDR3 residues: CASSPQGAGNTEAFF. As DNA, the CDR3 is TGCGCCAGCAGCCCGCAGGGGGCAGGGAACACTGAAGCTTTCTTT.

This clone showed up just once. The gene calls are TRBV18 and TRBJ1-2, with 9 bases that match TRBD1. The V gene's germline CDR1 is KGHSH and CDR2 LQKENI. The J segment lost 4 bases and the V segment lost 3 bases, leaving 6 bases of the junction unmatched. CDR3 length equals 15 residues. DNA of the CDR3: TGTGCCAGCTCACCGCGAACAGGGGGCGGCTATGGCTACACCTTC. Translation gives CASSPRTGGGYGYTF.

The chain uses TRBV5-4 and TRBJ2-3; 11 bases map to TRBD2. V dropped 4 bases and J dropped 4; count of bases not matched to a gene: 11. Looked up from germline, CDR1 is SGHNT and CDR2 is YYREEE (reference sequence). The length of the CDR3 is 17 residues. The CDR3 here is CASSPPTGTSGADTQYF. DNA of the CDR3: TGTGCCAGCAGCCCCCCGACAGGGACTAGCGGAGCAGATACGCAGTATTTT.

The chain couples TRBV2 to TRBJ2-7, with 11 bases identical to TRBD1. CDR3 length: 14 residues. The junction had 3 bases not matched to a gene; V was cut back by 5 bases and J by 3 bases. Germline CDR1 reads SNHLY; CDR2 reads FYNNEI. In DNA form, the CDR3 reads TGTGCCAGCAGTTCGGGACAGGGGGTCTACGAGCAGTACTTC. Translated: CASSSGQGVYEQYF.